This T cell receptor (beta chain) was recorded in a study of spatial heterogeneity in lung cancer. Broader study findings: Ubiquitous expanded TCR counts tracked ubiquitous nonsynonymous mutations; regional expanded TCR counts tracked regional nonsynonymous mutations. One measure, the expanded intratumoral alpha and beta TCR count, tracked tumor mutation counts.

Unique molecular identifiers, one per molecule, were present on every TCR cDNA molecule. TCRdb reanalysed the 5' RACE reads using MiXCR and keeps one entry per CDR3 protein. This sample has more than 15,000 distinct CDR3 sequences, with roughly 6.5% found just once. Deletions cut 4 bases from V and 4 bases from J, with 13 bases between. The germline V gene has CDR1 SGHTA and CDR2 FQGNSA. The CDR3 consists of 15 residues. This clonotype was counted ten times or more. The antigen is not known. Specified time point: sample taken at primary tumor resection. The donors comprised about 74 untreated early-stage non-small cell lung cancer patients. TCRs were sequenced from unsorted whole RNA of tumor, nontumor lung or PBMC.

The sequence was obtained from a female donor with early-stage non-small cell lung cancer. The material was lung tumor tissue, obtained at surgery. This chain links TRBV7-2 with TRBJ2-2; D gene uncertain. This CDR3 is CASSSIGFGTGELFF. In nucleotides, the CDR3 is TGTGCCAGCAGCTCCATAGGGTTCGGCACCGGGGAGCTGTTTTTT.